The entry below describes one T cell receptor (beta chain). The sample belongs to a study of blood T cell repertoires in COVID-19. The CDR3 totals 13 residues. With 7 bases clipped from V and 4 bases from J, the junction kept 6 bases outside the gene matches. Germline assignment: CDR1 MNHEY and CDR2 SVGAGI. Patients in Seattle were enrolled during active infection, then followed longitudinally. The authors' processing: Estimation of nucleated cell counts relied on the amplification of reference gene primers. Clones were read by immunoSEQ multiplex PCR, and TCRdb kept only the in-frame ones, dropping some. V, J and clone size reflect that table, while D and trimming were determined from the DNA. The sample has 250,000 to 400,000 clones, roughly 90% seen once; the top ten hold 2.5% to 3.5%.

The receptor's source is a woman in her 30s with COVID-19, enrolled during active disease. V gene TRBV6-5 combines with J gene TRBJ2-7; 8 bases align to TRBD1. Sequenced material: peripheral blood. In DNA form, the CDR3 reads TGTGCCAGCACTCGACAGGGGAAATACGAGCAGTACTTC. It encodes CASTRQGKYEQYF.